These 22 T cell receptor beta chains were all obtained from the same sample, sequenced in a study of cytomegalovirus exposure and HLA in healthy donors. PCR was performed using 60 Vbeta and 13 Jbeta primers. TCRdb's table, derived via immunoSEQ multiplex PCR, lists solely in-frame clones and lacks some. Among some 130,000 clones listed, approximately 80% were seen once. The sequenced sample was PBMCs. These receptor sequences come from a man aged 25-40 years in good health and CMV-seronegative.

The rearrangement links TRBV6-4 to TRBJ2-1, with 7 positions matching TRBD2. The CDR3 spans 14 residues. J was trimmed by 5 bases and V by 4 bases; bases with no gene match: 5. The germline CDR1 and CDR2 sequences are MRHNA and SNTAGT. DNA for the CDR3: TGTGCCAGCAGTGTTGGGACTACAAACAATGAGCAGTTCTTC. Its protein product is CASSVGTTNNEQFF.

The CDR3 nucleotides are TGTGCCAGTGGGCGAGAGACCCAGTACTTC. It specifies CASGRETQYF. V is TRBV19 and J is TRBJ2-5; D remains ambiguous. Trimming removed 8 bases at V and 4 bases at J, with 5 bases between. The germline V gene has CDR1 LNHDA and CDR2 SQIVND (reference sequence). CDR3 length equals 10 residues.

The J gene is TRBJ1-2, the V gene TRBV6-6; 9 bases are shared with TRBD1. The CDR3 covers 15 residues. V was pared by 2 bases and J by 8 bases, with 9 bases of the junction left unmatched. Germline CDR1 is MNHNY and CDR2 is SVGAGI (reference sequence). The DNA of the CDR3 is TGTGCCAGCAGTTACGATGGGGACAGGGAGCTCGGCTACACCTTC. Protein: CASSYDGDRELGYTF.

Written as DNA, the CDR3 is TGTGCCAGCAGCTTTTCCCGGTACGAGCAGTACTTC. It encodes CASSFSRYEQYF. The rearrangement uses TRBV13 and TRBJ2-7; D ambiguous. Germline assignment: CDR1 PRHDT and CDR2 FYEKMQ (reference sequence). Trimming shortened V by 3 bases and J by 4 bases, and 7 bases separated the two germline ends. The CDR3 covers 12 residues.

This chain uses TRBV12-5 with TRBJ2-2, with no clear D. The germline V gene has CDR1 LGHNT and CDR2 FRNRAP. V lost 0 bases and J 4 bases, leaving 9 bases between the germline ends. This CDR3 has 15 amino acids. The CDR3 reads CASGLVQSSTGELFF. CDR3 sequence (DNA): TGTGCTAGTGGTTTGGTACAGTCGAGCACCGGGGAGCTGTTTTTT.

The CDR3 protein is CASSRLAGEGNEQFF. CDR3 nucleotide sequence: TGTGCCAGCAGTCGACTAGCGGGAGAAGGCAATGAGCAGTTCTTC. The J gene is TRBJ2-1, the V gene TRBV6-6, with 12 positions matching TRBD2. The ends lost 5 bases at V and 6 bases at J; junction bases unmatched: 5. The germline V gene encodes CDR1 MNHNY and CDR2 SVGAGI (reference sequence). The CDR3 has 15 amino acids.

This clone came up once. The rearrangement joins TRBV28 to TRBJ1-1; 8 bases are shared with TRBD1. The CDR3 is made up of 17 amino acids. Germline CDR1 MDHEN, CDR2 SYDVKM. V was clipped by 8 bases and J by 2 bases; unmatched bases: 16. The CDR3 nucleotides read TGTGCCAGCCCTGGACAGGGTTTTAGGAGCGGTAACACTGAAGCTTTCTTT. Translating it yields CASPGQGFRSGNTEAFF.

The V gene is TRBV5-8, the J gene TRBJ2-5; D might be TRBD1 (6 bases). Germline V gene lookup returns CDR1 SGHTS and CDR2 YDEGEE. Trimming pared 7 bases from V and 1 base from J, leaving 14 bases between. The CDR3 has 14 amino acids. The chain's CDR3 is CASFTGQLQETQYF. CDR3 DNA sequence: TGTGCCAGCTTTACAGGGCAACTCCAAGAGACCCAGTACTTC. The full variable domain, with the rest looked up from reference TRBV5-8 and TRBJ2-5, is EAGVTQSPTHLIKTRGQQATLRCSPISGHTSVYWYQQALGLGLQFLLWYDEGEERNRGNFPPRFSGRQFPNYSSELNVNALELEDSALYLCASFTGQLQETQYFGPGTRLLVL.

CDR3 sequence reads: CASSVTEEVETQYF. In nucleotides, the CDR3 is TGTGCCAGCAGTGTCACGGAAGAGGTTGAGACCCAGTACTTC. The genes are TRBV25-1 and TRBJ2-5; no clear D. This CDR3 is built from 14 residues. V lost 4 bases to trimming and J lost 5 bases, with 14 bases between them. The germline gives CDR1 MGHDK, CDR2 SYGVNS.

The chain has TRBV19 and TRBJ2-1, with TRBD1 as a possible D gene (6 bases). V lost 1 base and J lost 7, with 11 bases in between. Germline CDR1 reads LNHDA; CDR2 reads SQIVND (reference sequence). The CDR3 totals 14 residues. The DNA for the CDR3 is TGTGCCAGTAGTATAGGCAGGGGCTTGAATGAGCAGTTCTTC. Translated, it gives CASSIGRGLNEQFF.

The chain has TRBV30 and TRBJ1-1; D gene ambiguous. The CDR3 loop spans 11 amino acids. Germline lookup yields CDR1 GTSNPN and CDR2 SVGIG (reference sequence). The V gene lost 4 bases and the J gene lost 3 bases, with 6 bases spanning the gap. CDR3 residues: CAWKQDTEAFF. CDR3 nucleotide sequence: TGTGCCTGGAAGCAGGACACTGAAGCTTTCTTT.

For the CDR3, the DNA is TGTGCCAGTAGAAGTATGGTAGCCCTCGGGGAGCTGTTTTTT. This encodes CASRSMVALGELFF. This chain uses TRBV19 with TRBJ2-2, with D unresolved. Trimming cost V 6 bases and J 7 bases, with 15 bases left between them. The CDR3 is made up of 14 amino acids. Germline V lookup: CDR1 LNHDA, CDR2 SQIVND (reference sequence).

V and J are TRBV7-9 and TRBJ1-1; 9 nucleotides match TRBD1. With V trimmed by 8 bases and J by 4 bases, 8 bases remained unmatched. CDR3 length: 14 amino acids. The germline V gene encodes CDR1 SEHNR and CDR2 FQNEAQ (reference sequence). The CDR3 is CASGRDRVTTEAFF. The CDR3, as DNA: TGTGCCAGCGGTCGGGACAGGGTGACCACTGAAGCTTTCTTT.

Worth noting for this clone: Additional DNA sequences in this sample encode the identical CDR3. The chain recombines TRBV5-1 with TRBJ2-5; TRBD2 might be the D (5 bases). The germline V and J ends were trimmed by 4 bases and 2 bases, with 12 bases remaining between them. Looked up from germline, CDR1 is SGHRS and CDR2 is YFSETQ. The CDR3 extends over 14 amino acids. The CDR3 reads CASSRTPAQETQYF. CDR3 in DNA: TGCGCCAGCAGCAGGACTCCCGCGCAAGAGACCCAGTACTTC.

This clone was picked up one time. Distinct nucleotide sequences in the sample also encode this CDR3. The CDR3 is CASSPGQGGSNQPQHF. CDR3 nucleotide sequence: TGTGCCAGCTCACCGGGACAGGGAGGTAGCAATCAGCCCCAGCATTTT. The chain joins TRBV18 to TRBJ1-5; 9 nucleotides line up with TRBD1. The CDR3 is 16 residues long. Germline V gene lookup returns CDR1 KGHSH and CDR2 LQKENI. Trimming took 3 bases from V and 0 from J; bases not matched to a gene: 3. Using reference TRBV18 and TRBJ1-5 for the parts outside the CDR3, the full variable domain is NAGVMQNPRHLVRRRGQEARLRCSPMKGHSHVYWYRQLPEEGLKFMVYLQKENIIDESGMPKERFSAEFPKEGPSILRIQQVVRGDSAAYFCASSPGQGGSNQPQHFGDGTRLSIL.

The J gene is TRBJ2-7, the V gene TRBV6-6; 11 positions agree with TRBD1. Trimming at V came to 0 bases and at J to 7 bases, leaving 8 bases not matched to a gene. The CDR3 length is 16 residues. CDR1 MNHNY and CDR2 SVGAGI come from the germline V gene (reference sequence). CDR3 bases: TGTGCCAGCAGTTACTCTGGGACAGGGGGAATGGAGGAGCAGTACTTC. It encodes CASSYSGTGGMEEQYF.

The V gene is TRBV19, the J gene TRBJ1-3, with TRBD1 matching over 7 bases. Unmatched junction bases numbered 10, after V lost 5 bases and J lost 0 bases. This CDR3 has 17 amino acids. CDR1 and CDR2 (germline): LNHDA, SQIVND (reference sequence). CDR3 residues: CASSQPLTGTSGNTIYF. CDR3 DNA: TGTGCCAGTAGTCAACCTTTGACAGGGACCTCTGGAAACACCATATATTTT.

In this sample, this clone turned up a few times. The rearrangement joins TRBV5-4 to TRBJ1-1, with D unclear. Deletions cut 0 bases from V and 3 bases from J, with 9 bases between. CDR1 is SGHNT and CDR2 is YYREEE in the germline V gene (reference sequence). The CDR3 runs to 14 residues. The CDR3 loop reads CASSLAGRDTEAFF. The CDR3 coding sequence is TGTGCCAGCAGCTTGGCCGGGCGGGACACTGAAGCTTTCTTT.

As regards this clone: A read error may account for a junction end that differs from germline. The V call is TRBV6-1, the J call TRBJ1-5; possibly TRBD1 for D (6 bases). Germline V gives CDR1 MNHNS, CDR2 SASEGT. The CDR3 sequence is 12 residues long. The CDR3 sequence is CAGRVRGQPQHF. CDR3 in DNA: TGTGCCGGCAGGGTCAGGGGTCAGCCCCAGCATTTT.

This chain uses TRBV5-8 with TRBJ1-5; tentatively, D is TRBD1 (6 bases). The V end was cut by 3 bases, the J end by 3 bases, with 13 bases between. The V gene's germline CDR1 is SGHTS and CDR2 YDEGEE. This CDR3 is built from 15 residues. The CDR3 DNA sequence: TGTGCCAGCAGCTACTGGGGACAATCCAATCAGCCCCAGCATTTT. Amino acids: CASSYWGQSNQPQHF. Looking up the rest from reference TRBV5-8 and TRBJ1-5 gives the full variable domain: EAGVTQSPTHLIKTRGQQATLRCSPISGHTSVYWYQQALGLGLQFLLWYDEGEERNRGNFPPRFSGRQFPNYSSELNVNALELEDSALYLCASSYWGQSNQPQHFGDGTRLSIL.

The V call is TRBV14, the J call TRBJ2-5; possibly TRBD2 for D (6 bases). The CDR3 runs to 14 residues. V was cut by 4 bases and J by 5 bases, with 14 bases left in between. Germline-derived CDR1 and CDR2 are SGHDN and FVKESK. The CDR3 loop is CASSPRTGGETQYF. The CDR3 coding sequence is TGTGCCAGCAGCCCTCGGACTGGAGGGGAGACCCAGTACTTC. Combining the CDR3 with reference TRBV14 and TRBJ2-5 gives the whole variable domain EAGVTQFPSHSVIEKGQTVTLRCDPISGHDNLYWYRRVMGKEIKFLLHFVKESKQDESGMPNNRFLAERTGGTYSTLKVQPAELEDSGVYFCASSPRTGGETQYFGPGTRLLVL.

This clone was observed a handful of times. The rearrangement links TRBV19 to TRBJ1-1; 8 bases match TRBD1. This CDR3 comprises 15 residues. V shed 5 bases and J 3 bases; nucleotides not matched to a gene: 8. Germline CDR1 and CDR2: LNHDA and SQIVND (reference sequence). The CDR3 spells CASSADRGGHTEAFF. The DNA for the CDR3 is TGTGCCAGTAGTGCCGACAGGGGCGGCCACACTGAAGCTTTCTTT. The variable domain in full, completed from reference TRBV19 and TRBJ1-1, reads DGGITQSPKYLFRKEGQNVTLSCEQNLNHDAMYWYRQDPGQGLRLIYYSQIVNDFQKGDIAEGYSVSREKKESFPLTVTSAQKNPTAFYLCASSADRGGHTEAFFGQGTRLTVV.